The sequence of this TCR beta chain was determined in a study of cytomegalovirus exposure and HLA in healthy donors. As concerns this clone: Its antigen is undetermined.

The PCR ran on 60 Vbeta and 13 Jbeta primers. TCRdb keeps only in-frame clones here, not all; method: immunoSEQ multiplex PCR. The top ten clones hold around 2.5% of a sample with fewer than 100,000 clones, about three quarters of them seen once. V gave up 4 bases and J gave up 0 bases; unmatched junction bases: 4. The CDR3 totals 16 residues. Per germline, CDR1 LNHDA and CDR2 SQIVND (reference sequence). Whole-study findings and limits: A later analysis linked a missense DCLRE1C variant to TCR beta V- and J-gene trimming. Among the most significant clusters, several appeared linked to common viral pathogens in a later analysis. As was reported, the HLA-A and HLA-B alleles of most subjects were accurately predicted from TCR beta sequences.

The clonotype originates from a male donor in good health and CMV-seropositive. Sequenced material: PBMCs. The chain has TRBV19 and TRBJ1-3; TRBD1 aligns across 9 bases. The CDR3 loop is CASSKGQGSSGNTIYF. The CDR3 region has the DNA TGTGCCAGTAGTAAGGGACAGGGCTCCTCTGGAAACACCATATATTTT.